This TCR beta chain was found in a study of CD8 T cells in ankylosing spondylitis. Study outcomes and limitations: Typical of ankylosing spondylitis blood, it appeared, was a TCR beta motif of eight highly homologous variants. Disease-linked clones, CD8+, were relatively rare in peripheral blood.

This CDR3 is 15 amino acids long. The V and J ends lost 3 bases and 3 bases respectively, with 15 bases between them. CDR1 is SGHKS and CDR2 is YYEKEE in the germline V gene (reference sequence). This clonotype was recorded many times. Its antigen is as yet unknown. Via MiXCR, TCRdb re-called the 5' RACE reads, giving one row per CDR3 protein. The data contain roughly 150,000 distinct CDR3 sequences, approximately 7.4% of them seen just once; the ten biggest clones take up about an eighth. The receptor's source is a female donor with ankylosing spondylitis or in good health (not recorded which). Sequencing was carried out using blood, either unsorted or a sorted T cell fraction (not recorded which). The V gene is TRBV5-5, the J gene TRBJ1-1; D is ambiguous. CDR3 nucleotides: TGTGCCAGCAGCTGGGGAGTTCTCCAGGACACTGAAGCTTTCTTT. The encoded protein is CASSWGVLQDTEAFF.